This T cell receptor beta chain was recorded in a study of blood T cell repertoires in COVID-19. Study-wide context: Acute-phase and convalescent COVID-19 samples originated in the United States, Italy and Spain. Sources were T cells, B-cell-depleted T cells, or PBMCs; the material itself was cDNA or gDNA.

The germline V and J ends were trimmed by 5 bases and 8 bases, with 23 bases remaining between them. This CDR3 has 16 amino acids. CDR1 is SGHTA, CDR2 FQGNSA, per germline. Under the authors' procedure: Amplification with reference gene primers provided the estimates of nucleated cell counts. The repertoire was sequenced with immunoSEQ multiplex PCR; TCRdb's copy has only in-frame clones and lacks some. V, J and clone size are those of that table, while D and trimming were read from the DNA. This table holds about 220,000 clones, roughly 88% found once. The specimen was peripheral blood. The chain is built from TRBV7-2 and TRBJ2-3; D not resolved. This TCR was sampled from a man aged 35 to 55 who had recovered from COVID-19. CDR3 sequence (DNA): TGTGCCAGCAGCCGCGCCGATGGTACCCGGGTGATTACGCAGTATTTT. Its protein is CASSRADGTRVITQYF.